This T cell receptor (beta chain) was observed in a study of CD8 T cells in ankylosing spondylitis. V gave up 2 bases and J gave up 5 bases, with 13 bases separating them. CDR1 and CDR2 (germline): SGHTA, FQGNSA. The length of the CDR3 is 14 residues. There are many counts of this clonotype. One entry per CDR3 protein results from TCRdb running MiXCR on the 5' RACE reads. This table has about 220,000 distinct CDR3 sequences, under 30% appearing once. The chain joins TRBV7-2 to TRBJ2-7; D is perhaps TRBD1 or TRBD2 (5 bases each). This receptor was taken from a male donor with ankylosing spondylitis or in good health (not recorded which). The sample was blood, either unsorted or a sorted T cell fraction (not recorded which). CDR3 loop: CASSLRGRDHEQYF. The CDR3 coding sequence is TGTGCCAGCAGCTTAAGGGGCAGGGACCACGAGCAGTACTTC.